This TCR beta chain was obtained from a study of blood T cell repertoires in COVID-19. On the study more broadly: Donors in the United States, Italy and Spain gave samples during acute or convalescent COVID-19.

Some clones are missing from TCRdb's copy, which holds only in-frame ones; the method was immunoSEQ multiplex PCR. The table lists around 180,000 clones, around three quarters of them singletons. V was clipped by 5 bases and J by 7 bases; unmatched bases: 8. The germline CDR1 and CDR2 sequences are MNHEY and SVGEGT. This CDR3 is 14 amino acids long. The specimen was peripheral blood. The chain employs TRBV6-2 or TRBV6-3 and TRBJ2-7; TRBD2 matches at 10 bases. The TCR sequence derives from a man aged 60-69 years with active or convalescent COVID-19. The chain's CDR3 is CASSHGLAAFEQYF. The CDR3, as DNA: TGTGCCAGCAGTCACGGACTAGCGGCTTTTGAGCAGTACTTC.